This T cell receptor beta chain emerged from a study of blood T cell repertoires in COVID-19. At the level of the study: Some COVID-19 samples were acute and others convalescent; all came from the United States, Italy and Spain. Sample material is recorded as cDNA or gDNA derived from T cells, B-cell-depleted T cells, or PBMCs.

Original processing methods: Cell counts per sample came from amplifying reference gene primers. The method was immunoSEQ multiplex PCR; TCRdb's version includes in-frame clones alone and lacks a portion of them. V, J and clone size are those of that table, while D and trimming were read from the DNA. The sample holds roughly 120,000 clones, approximately 90% seen once. Germline CDR1 reads SGHDT; CDR2 reads YYEEEE. Trimming took 2 bases from V and 5 from J; bases not matched to a gene: 8. The CDR3 covers 15 residues. The chain couples TRBV5-6 to TRBJ2-7, with TRBD1 matching 9 bases. The sequencing input was peripheral blood. The receptor's source is a woman between 45 and 65 years old with acute or convalescent COVID-19. The CDR3 sequence is CASSFLGQGRHEQYF. In DNA, the CDR3 is TGTGCCAGCAGCTTTCTCGGACAGGGGCGCCACGAGCAGTACTTC.